Listed below are T cell receptor beta chains from one sample, sequenced in a study of post-analysis software for immune sequencing data. TCRdb ran MiXCR on the PCR reads and lists one entry per CDR3 protein. The data show fewer than 700,000 distinct CDR3 sequences, roughly 47% seen once. Sequenced material: blood. These TCRs come from a girl aged 5-17 years with multiple sclerosis. Each CDR3 is given with its conserved first and last residue. The D gene is left open where the match is weak. Clone size is given for some rows only: seen once, a few or many times, or a class if the clone is expanded.

D gene,V gene,clone size,J gene,CDR3 protein,CDR3 DNA
-,TRBV4-1,-,TRBJ1-5,CASSQDAPKGGNQPQHF,TGCGCCAGCAGCCAAGACGCCCCCAAGGGCGGGAATCAGCCCCAGCATTTT
-,TRBV5-1,few,TRBJ1-2,CASSLGSGPNYGYTF,TGCGCCAGCAGCTTGGGATCCGGGCCTAACTATGGCTACACCTTC
TRBD1,TRBV30,-,TRBJ2-7,CAWSRTGYEQYF,TGTGCCTGGAGCAGGACAGGTTACGAGCAGTACTTC
TRBD2,TRBV7-9,-,TRBJ2-7,CASSPGLAETYEQYF,TGTGCCAGCAGCCCCGGACTAGCGGAAACCTACGAGCAGTACTTC
-,TRBV12-3/TRBV12-4,-,TRBJ2-7,CASSFWGEQYF,TGTGCCAGCAGTTTTTGGGGCGAGCAGTACTTC
TRBD1,TRBV7-9,-,TRBJ1-1,CASSAGGAVTEAFF,TGTGCCAGCAGCGCAGGGGGCGCGGTCACTGAAGCTTTCTTT
-,TRBV12-3/TRBV12-4,-,TRBJ2-1,CASRVAANNEQFF,TGTGCCAGCAGGGTCGCGGCAAACAATGAGCAGTTCTTC
TRBD1,TRBV29-1,few,TRBJ2-7,CSVQVTGGGEQYF,TGCAGCGTCCAAGTGACAGGGGGCGGCGAGCAGTACTTC
TRBD1,TRBV5-8,-,TRBJ2-7,CASSFRDRLYEQYF,TGTGCCAGCAGCTTTCGGGACAGGCTCTACGAGCAGTACTTC
-,TRBV14,-,TRBJ1-1,CASSHDTRKAFF,TGTGCCAGCAGCCACGACACCCGGAAAGCTTTCTTT
TRBD2,TRBV6-2/TRBV6-3,-,TRBJ2-1,CASSQARTSGPYNEQFF,TGTGCCAGCAGCCAGGCCCGGACTAGCGGACCTTACAATGAGCAGTTCTTC
TRBD2,TRBV5-1,-,TRBJ2-7,CASSLGREESYEQYF,TGCGCCAGCAGCCTAGGGAGGGAAGAGTCCTACGAGCAGTACTTC
TRBD1,TRBV5-1,few,TRBJ2-5,CASSNHETGSKTQYF,TGCGCCAGCAGCAACCACGAGACAGGGAGTAAGACCCAGTACTTC
-,TRBV6-5,few,TRBJ1-2,CASSYSGFGGYGYTF,TGTGCCAGCAGTTACTCGGGGTTCGGGGGATATGGCTACACCTTC
-,TRBV21-1,-,TRBJ1-1,CSGSIQGQTNTEAFF,TGTTCCGGCAGCATCCAGGGACAGACGAACACTGAAGCTTTCTTT
TRBD2,TRBV20-1,few,TRBJ2-5,CSASFGAGGQETQYF,TGCAGTGCTAGCTTCGGGGCGGGGGGGCAAGAGACCCAGTACTTC
-,TRBV15,once,TRBJ1-2,CATSRVSSGYTF,TGTGCCACCAGCAGAGTATCAAGCGGCTACACCTTC
TRBD2,TRBV4-1,-,TRBJ2-5,CASSQGTGRGNEQYF,TGCGCCAGCAGCCAGGGGACCGGGAGGGGCAATGAGCAGTACTTC
-,TRBV4-1,-,TRBJ1-2,CASSQQKPGHPNTYGYTF,TGCGCCAGCAGCCAACAAAAACCGGGACACCCAAATACCTATGGCTACACCTTC
-,TRBV5-6,-,TRBJ2-3,CASSLAVGETDTQYF,TGTGCCAGCAGCTTAGCTGTTGGGGAGACAGATACGCAGTATTTT